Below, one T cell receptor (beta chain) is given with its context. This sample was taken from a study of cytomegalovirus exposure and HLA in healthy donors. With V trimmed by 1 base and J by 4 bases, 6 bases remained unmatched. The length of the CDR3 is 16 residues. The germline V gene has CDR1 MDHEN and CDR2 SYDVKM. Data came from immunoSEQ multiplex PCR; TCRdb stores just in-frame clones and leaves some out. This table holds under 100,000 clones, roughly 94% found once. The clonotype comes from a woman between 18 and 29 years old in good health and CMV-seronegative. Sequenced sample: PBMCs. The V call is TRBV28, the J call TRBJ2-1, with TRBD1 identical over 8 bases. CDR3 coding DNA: TGTGCCAGCAGTTTATTGCGCAGGGGGCGATACAATGAGCAGTTCTTC. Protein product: CASSLLRRGRYNEQFF.